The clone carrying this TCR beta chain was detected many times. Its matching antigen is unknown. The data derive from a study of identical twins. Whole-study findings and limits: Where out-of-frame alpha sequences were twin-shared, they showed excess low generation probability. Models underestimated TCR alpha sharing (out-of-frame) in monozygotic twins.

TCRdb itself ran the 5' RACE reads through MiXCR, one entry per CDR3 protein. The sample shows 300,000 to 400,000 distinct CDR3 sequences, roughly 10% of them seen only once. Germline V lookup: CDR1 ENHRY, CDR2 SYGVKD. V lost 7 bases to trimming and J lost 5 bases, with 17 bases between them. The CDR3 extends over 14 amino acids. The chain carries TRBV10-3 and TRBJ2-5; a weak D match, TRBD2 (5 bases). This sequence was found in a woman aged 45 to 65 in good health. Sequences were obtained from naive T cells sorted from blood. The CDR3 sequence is CAIMGEGSWETQYF. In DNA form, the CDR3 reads TGTGCCATCATGGGAGAAGGATCCTGGGAGACCCAGTACTTC.